This T cell receptor beta chain was sequenced in a study of CD8+CD57+ T cells in acquired aplastic anemia. Overall study context: An average of about 3.4 ug of DNA was obtained from sorted CD4+ and CD8+ cells. General study results and limits: Roughly 27 sequences, all CD8+ CDR3, were shared between patients and controls.

Genomic DNA served as template for TCR beta VDJ and CDR3 profiling. MiXCR was run by TCRdb on the reads, yielding one entry per CDR3 protein. The sample has 200,000 to 300,000 distinct CDR3 sequences, approximately 82% seen once. The authors sequenced patients whose flow cytometry had shown CD8+CD57+ cell expansion. The patients, all of them, had severe acquired aplastic anemia. Patient blood was sampled before any therapy had been received. Remarks on this clonotype: What it binds is unknown.

The CDR3 has 12 residues. Germline-derived CDR1 and CDR2 are SEHNR and FQNEAQ (reference sequence). The V gene lost 3 bases and the J gene lost 14 bases, with 16 bases spanning the gap. The source material was sorted CD4+, CD8+, or CD8+CD57+ T cells (not recorded which) from PBMCs. The V call is TRBV7-9, the J call TRBJ1-1, with D possibly being TRBD1 (5 bases). The TCR comes from a human donor with aplastic anemia. This CDR3 reads CASSFQNSGGFF. CDR3 nucleotides: TGTGCCAGCAGCTTTCAAAACAGCGGGGGGTTCTTT. Full variable domain (rest looked up from reference TRBV7-9 and TRBJ1-1): DTGVSQNPRHKITKRGQNVTFRCDPISEHNRLYWYRQTLGQGPEFLTYFQNEAQLEKSRLLSDRFSAERPKGSFSTLEIQRTEQGDSAMYLCASSFQNSGGFFGQGTRLTVV.